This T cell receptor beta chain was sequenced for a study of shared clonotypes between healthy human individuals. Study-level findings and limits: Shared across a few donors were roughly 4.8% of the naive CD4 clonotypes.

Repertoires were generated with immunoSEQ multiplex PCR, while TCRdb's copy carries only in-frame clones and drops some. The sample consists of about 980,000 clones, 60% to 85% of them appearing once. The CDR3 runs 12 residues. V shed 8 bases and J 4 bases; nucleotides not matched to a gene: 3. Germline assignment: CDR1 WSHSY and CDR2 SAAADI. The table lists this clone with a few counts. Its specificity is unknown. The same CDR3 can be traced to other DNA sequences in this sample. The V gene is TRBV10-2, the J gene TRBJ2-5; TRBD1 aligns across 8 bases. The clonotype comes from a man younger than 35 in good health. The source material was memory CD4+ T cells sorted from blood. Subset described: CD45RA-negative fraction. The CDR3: CASSQGGETQYF. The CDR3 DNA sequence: TGCGCCAGCTCACAGGGGGGAGAGACCCAGTACTTC.